This T cell receptor beta chain was profiled in a study of blood T cells in healthy people across ages. CDR1 is PRHDT, CDR2 FYEKMQ, per germline (reference sequence). With 0 bases removed from V and 0 bases from J, the gap between germline ends came to 10 bases. The CDR3 runs to 16 residues. In each sample, at least 7 million PBMCs were isolated. Samples each had at least 5 micrograms of total RNA extracted. Primers used in a second PCR of about 7 to 12 cycles were a sample-barcoded 5' primer and a J-beta primer mix. Every cDNA was tagged by a template-switch adaptor with 12 random nucleotides. At least 3 million CDR3-containing paired-end reads were obtained per sample. TCRdb re-called the 5' RACE reads with MiXCR, one entry per CDR3 protein. The sample holds around 1.5 million distinct CDR3 sequences, 55% to 75% seen once.

The rearrangement joins TRBV13 to TRBJ2-3; D gene ambiguous. The sequenced sample consisted of blood. This TCR derives from a young man in good health. The CDR3: CASSLGLRSSTDTQYF. The CDR3 DNA sequence: TGTGCCAGCAGCTTAGGCCTGAGGTCTAGCACAGATACGCAGTATTTT.